Reported below is one T cell receptor (beta chain). In unsorted samples, genomic DNA was obtained using 75 million to 90 million PBMCs. This sample is part of a study of shared clonotypes between healthy human individuals. Trimming shortened V by 2 bases and J by 6 bases, and 7 bases separated the two germline ends. The germline gives CDR1 KGHSH, CDR2 LQKENI. CDR3 length: 12 residues. Deep was the level used in running the assay. Each subset's genomic DNA was shared equally among a number of immunoSEQ plates. Data came from immunoSEQ multiplex PCR; TCRdb stores just in-frame clones and leaves some out. The table has hundreds of thousands of clones, approximately 77% seen once.

The sample was PBMCs. The chain carries TRBV18 and TRBJ1-2; possible D gene TRBD1, 5 bases. The receptor comes from a middle-aged woman in good health. Some clones in this sample may be carry-over from other donors' samples. The CDR3 region is CASSPSGDGYTF. CDR3 coding DNA: TGTGCCAGCTCACCATCGGGGGATGGCTACACCTTC. The full variable domain, completed using reference TRBV18 and TRBJ1-2, is NAGVMQNPRHLVRRRGQEARLRCSPMKGHSHVYWYRQLPEEGLKFMVYLQKENIIDESGMPKERFSAEFPKEGPSILRIQQVVRGDSAAYFCASSPSGDGYTFGSGTRLTVV.